This is a list of T cell receptor beta chains from one sample in a study of siplizumab effects on memory and regulatory T cells. Measured with immunoSEQ multiplex PCR; TCRdb has only the in-frame clones, and not every one. The sample holds 100,000 or so clones, about 90% seen once. Material: Tregs sorted from blood. Every receptor here comes from a human donor in good health. Each CDR3 is given with its conserved first and last residue. D genes are given only for firm matches. Rows may omit the clone size; those that give it use once, few, many or a size class.

d_gene,j_gene,abundance,v_gene,CDR3aa,CDR3nt
TRBD2,TRBJ2-7,.,TRBV4-2,CASSPPLTGGLRYEQYF,TGTGCCAGCAGCCCCCCCCTGACGGGAGGGTTACGGTACGAGCAGTACTTC
TRBD1,TRBJ2-7,.,TRBV15,CATKRQGTYEQYF,TGTGCCACCAAACGACAGGGCACCTACGAGCAGTACTTC
.,TRBJ1-1,.,TRBV2,CASKFMPQGLKATEAFF,TGTGCCAGCAAGTTCATGCCGCAGGGCTTGAAGGCCACTGAAGCTTTCTTT
.,TRBJ2-1,many,TRBV19,CASRPGAYNEQFF,TGTGCCAGTAGACCCGGGGCATACAATGAGCAGTTCTTC
TRBD2,TRBJ2-6,.,TRBV7-2,CASSRTSSSGANVLTF,TGTGCCAGCAGCCGGACTAGCAGCTCTGGGGCCAACGTCCTGACTTTC
.,TRBJ1-3,.,TRBV7-8,CASSSNTGTGNTIYF,TGTGCCAGCAGCTCCAATACAGGGACTGGAAACACCATATATTTT
TRBD2,TRBJ2-3,.,TRBV7-9,CASRRTSDPVGDTQYF,TGTGCCAGCAGAAGGACTAGCGACCCGGTAGGGGATACGCAGTATTTT
TRBD1,TRBJ2-5,.,TRBV10-3,CAISWTGETPETQYF,TGTGCCATCAGTTGGACAGGGGAGACCCCAGAGACCCAGTACTTC
TRBD2,TRBJ2-3,once,TRBV28,CATITSGLPYTQYF,TGTGCCACCATTACTAGCGGGTTACCATATACGCAGTATTTT
.,TRBJ1-2,.,TRBV28,CASSLARASYGYTF,TGTGCCAGCAGTTTAGCCAGGGCTAGCTATGGCTACACCTTC
TRBD1,TRBJ2-3,.,TRBV5-6,CASSLGTGGRGDTQYF,TGTGCCAGCAGCTTGGGGACAGGGGGTCGCGGAGATACGCAGTATTTT
TRBD1,TRBJ1-1,.,TRBV7-8,CASSQRQGTEAFF,TGTGCCAGCAGCCAGAGACAGGGCACTGAAGCTTTCTTT
.,TRBJ1-2,.,TRBV28,CASSFPGNYGYTF,TGTGCCAGCAGTTTTCCGGGGAACTATGGCTACACCTTC
.,TRBJ2-7,.,TRBV15,CATSRDLSTSYEQYF,TGTGCCACCAGCAGGGACTTGTCGACCTCCTACGAGCAGTACTTC
.,TRBJ2-7,.,TRBV19,CASSTDKNYEQYF,TGTGCCAGTAGTACCGACAAGAACTACGAGCAGTACTTC
.,TRBJ1-4,.,TRBV7-8,CASSSGAATNEKLFF,TGTGCCAGCAGCTCGGGGGCGGCAACTAATGAAAAACTGTTTTTT
.,TRBJ2-1,.,TRBV2,CASILDEHNEQFF,.
TRBD1,TRBJ2-7,once,TRBV9,CASSKGPGQGLTYEQYF,TGTGCCAGCAGCAAAGGACCGGGACAGGGTCTCACCTACGAGCAGTACTTC
.,TRBJ2-5,.,TRBV11-2,CASSLRSGRPIKETQYF,TGTGCCAGCAGCTTGCGGTCTGGCCGCCCGATAAAAGAGACCCAGTACTTC
TRBD2,TRBJ2-1,.,TRBV15,CATSRVGLAGGPYNEQFF,TGTGCCACCAGCAGAGTGGGTCTAGCGGGAGGTCCCTACAATGAGCAGTTCTTC
.,TRBJ2-5,.,TRBV11-2,CASSPLGGVGETQYF,TGTGCCAGCAGCCCCTTAGGGGGTGTGGGAGAGACCCAGTACTTC
.,TRBJ1-2,.,TRBV5-6,CASSLAVTSTNYGYTF,TGTGCCAGCAGCTTGGCTGTGACCTCCACGAACTATGGCTACACCTTC
.,TRBJ2-3,.,TRBV11-1,CASSSRVSTDTQYF,TGTGCCAGCAGCTCGCGGGTGAGCACAGATACGCAGTATTTT
TRBD1,TRBJ1-3,.,TRBV7-9,CASSFTTGDGNTIYF,TGTGCCAGCAGCTTTACCACAGGGGACGGAAACACCATATATTTT
.,TRBJ1-2,.,TRBV2,CASSEWGPGYGYTF,TGTGCCAGCAGTGAGTGGGGGCCTGGCTATGGCTACACCTTC
.,TRBJ1-3,.,TRBV10-3,CAIGDNLSGNTIYF,TGTGCCATCGGGGACAATCTCTCTGGAAACACCATATATTTT
.,TRBJ2-5,.,TRBV7-2,CASSLVAQQETQYF,TGTGCCAGCAGCTTAGTAGCGCAGCAAGAGACCCAGTACTTC
.,TRBJ2-1,many,TRBV20-1,CSRRTYNEQFF,TGCAGCCGGAGGACCTACAATGAGCAGTTCTTC
.,TRBJ2-5,.,TRBV5-4,CASSLQAQETQYF,TGTGCCAGCAGCTTACAGGCTCAAGAGACCCAGTACTTC
.,TRBJ2-7,.,TRBV6-5,CASSSGPARAGYEQYF,.
.,TRBJ2-3,.,TRBV7-3,CASSLRGKADTQYF,TGTGCCAGCAGCTTAAGGGGAAAGGCAGATACGCAGTATTTT
.,TRBJ2-7,.,TRBV20-1,CSAPTVYEQYF,TGCAGTGCTCCGACAGTCTACGAGCAGTACTTC
.,TRBJ2-7,.,TRBV5-1,CASSLLSSYEQYF,TGCGCCAGCAGCTTGCTCTCCTCCTACGAGCAGTACTTC
.,TRBJ2-2,.,TRBV6-6,CASSYYGDTGELFF,TGTGCCAGCAGTTACTATGGGGACACCGGGGAGCTGTTTTTT
TRBD1,TRBJ2-5,.,TRBV5-1,CASSWDRVETQYF,TGCGCCAGCAGCTGGGACAGGGTGGAGACCCAGTACTTC
.,TRBJ1-2,.,TRBV19,CASSISSPHLRPNYGYTF,TGTGCCAGTAGTATAAGTTCCCCCCATTTGCGACCTAACTATGGCTACACCTTC
TRBD2,TRBJ2-3,.,TRBV29-1,CSVTGLAGTTDTQYF,TGCAGCGTCACTGGACTAGCGGGTACCACAGATACGCAGTATTTT
TRBD2,TRBJ2-1,.,TRBV6-1,CASARGLAGLDEQFF,TGTGCCAGCGCTAGGGGACTAGCGGGATTGGATGAGCAGTTCTTC
.,TRBJ2-2,.,TRBV6-1,CASSGNLPGHSTGELFF,TGTGCCAGCAGTGGGAACCTACCGGGACATTCCACCGGGGAGCTGTTTTTT
.,TRBJ2-1,once,TRBV5-1,CASSFLSGQQYEQFF,TGCGCCAGCAGCTTCCTGAGCGGACAGCAATATGAGCAGTTCTTC
.,TRBJ1-1,.,TRBV6-5,CAAGGGATEAFF,TGTGCCGCGGGGGGGGGCGCGACTGAAGCTTTCTTT
TRBD1,TRBJ1-2,.,TRBV28,CASSLTGGNYGYTF,TGTGCCAGCAGTTTAACAGGGGGCAACTATGGCTACACCTTC
TRBD2,TRBJ2-3,.,TRBV11-2,CASSSFGGSADTQYF,TGTGCCAGCAGCTCTTTTGGCGGGAGCGCAGATACGCAGTATTTT
.,TRBJ1-1,.,TRBV5-4,CASSLVMNTEAFF,TGTGCCAGCAGCTTGGTCATGAACACTGAAGCTTTCTTT
.,TRBJ1-2,.,TRBV25-1,CASSEGGFGYTF,TGTGCCAGCAGTGAGGGGGGTTTTGGCTACACCTTC
TRBD2,TRBJ2-2,once,TRBV12-5,CASGLVLGGRVNTGELFF,TGTGCTAGTGGTTTGGTTTTAGGCGGGAGAGTCAACACCGGGGAGCTGTTTTTT
.,TRBJ1-5,.,TRBV19,CASTQVSGQPQHF,TGTGCCAGTACGCAGGTGTCGGGTCAGCCCCAGCATTTT
TRBD1,TRBJ2-5,.,TRBV9,CASSSYGTDSQYF,TGTGCCAGCAGCTCATATGGGACAGATTCCCAGTACTTC
.,TRBJ1-3,.,TRBV4-1,CASTVDSGNTIYF,TGCGCCAGCACGGTCGACTCTGGAAACACCATATATTTT
.,TRBJ1-1,once,TRBV5-6,CASSLAGANTEAFF,TGTGCCAGCAGCTTGGCAGGGGCGAACACTGAAGCTTTCTTT
.,TRBJ2-6,.,TRBV30,CAWSGFDRGANVLTF,TGTGCCTGGAGTGGGTTCGACAGGGGGGCCAACGTCCTGACTTTC
TRBD2,TRBJ2-1,.,TRBV9,CASSVLAGGHNEQFF,TGTGCCAGCAGCGTATTGGCGGGAGGCCACAATGAGCAGTTCTTC
.,TRBJ1-2,.,TRBV14,CASSQTQGRGGYTF,TGTGCCAGCAGCCAAACGCAGGGGAGGGGTGGCTACACCTTC
.,TRBJ2-3,.,TRBV6-4,CASSYGRGDTQYF,TGTGCCAGCAGTTACGGGAGAGGGGATACGCAGTATTTT
.,TRBJ2-1,.,TRBV28,CAIAIEAYNEQFF,TGTGCCATCGCGATAGAGGCCTACAATGAGCAGTTCTTC
TRBD2,TRBJ2-7,.,TRBV23-1,CASRLGLAGNYEQYF,TGCGCCAGCAGACTCGGGCTAGCGGGCAACTACGAGCAGTACTTC
TRBD2,TRBJ2-2,.,TRBV15,CATRRLPGTSGKNTGELFF,TGTGCCACCAGGAGGCTTCCCGGGACTAGCGGGAAGAACACCGGGGAGCTGTTTTTT
TRBD2,TRBJ2-5,.,TRBV27,CASSFVSGETQYF,TGTGCCAGCAGTTTTGTTAGCGGGGAGACCCAGTACTTC
.,TRBJ1-2,.,TRBV7-8,CASSLARTAYYGYTF,TGTGCCAGCAGCTTAGCGAGGACAGCATACTATGGCTACACCTTC
.,TRBJ2-6,.,TRBV5-1,CASSLDVRPSGANVLTF,TGCGCCAGCAGCTTGGATGTACGGCCCTCTGGGGCCAACGTCCTGACTTTC